The entry below describes one T cell receptor beta chain. Profiled with immunoSEQ multiplex PCR; TCRdb holds only in-frame clones, not every one. In the table there are around 200,000 clones, about 90% of which are singletons. This record belongs to a study of blood T cell repertoires in COVID-19. The source of this sequence is a middle-aged man with active or convalescent COVID-19. The sample consisted of peripheral blood.

The CDR3 protein is CASRAGTGSGELFF. The CDR3 DNA follows: TGCGCCAGCAGGGCCGGGACAGGGTCGGGGGAGCTGTTTTTT. This chain connects TRBV10-1 to TRBJ2-2; 9 bases agree with TRBD1. The V gene end was trimmed by 6 bases and the J gene end by 8 bases; junction bases not matched to a gene: 7. The germline V gene has CDR1 WNHNN and CDR2 SYGVQD (reference sequence). The CDR3 has 14 amino acids.